The 11 T cell receptor beta chains below were found in one sample sequenced in a study of CD8 T cells in Susac syndrome. RNA totalling about 0.45 to 1 ug underwent reverse transcription with random hexamers. TCRdb itself ran the immunoSEQ multiplex PCR reads through MiXCR, one entry per CDR3 protein. The sample carries under 200,000 distinct CDR3 sequences, roughly 94% recorded once. Sequencing was performed on CD4+ T cells from PBMCs. Receptor source: a human donor in good health.

This chain uses TRBV20-1 with TRBJ2-1; 8 bases match TRBD2. The J segment lost 6 bases and the V segment lost 1 base, leaving 5 bases of the junction unmatched. The length of the CDR3 is 14 residues. The germline CDR1 and CDR2 sequences are DFQATT and SNEGSKA (reference sequence). CDR3 sequence reads: CSARVVAGINEQFF. The CDR3 nucleotides are TGCAGTGCTAGAGTCGTAGCGGGAATCAATGAGCAGTTCTTC.

The rearrangement joins TRBV25-1 to TRBJ1-4; D perhaps matches TRBD1 (5 bases). Germline CDR1 MGHDK, CDR2 SYGVNS. V was trimmed by 3 bases and J by 2 bases, leaving 10 bases between them. This CDR3 region has 15 residues. CDR3 in amino acids: CASSDRAGTNEKLFF. The DNA for the CDR3 is TGTGCCAGCAGTGACCGAGCAGGGACTAATGAAAAACTGTTTTTT.

V gene TRBV6-5 combines with J gene TRBJ1-2; a possible D gene is TRBD1 (5 bases). Germline CDR1 reads MNHEY; CDR2 reads SVGAGI. The CDR3 length is 12 residues. The V end lost 6 bases, the J end lost 4 bases, and 9 bases lay between the germline ends. CDR3 amino acids: CASSGTLYGYTF. CDR3 bases: TGTGCCAGCAGCGGGACCCTCTATGGCTACACCTTC.

V usage is TRBV3-1 and J usage is TRBJ2-7, with D possibly being TRBD1 (5 bases). The CDR3 runs 18 residues. Germline V gene sequence: CDR1 LGHDT, CDR2 YNNKEL (reference sequence). Between the trimmed V and J ends, which lost 0 bases and 4 bases, there was a span of 22 bases. The CDR3 DNA sequence: TGTGCCAGCAGCCAAGATGAGAGGACGCCGTGGAAGGGGTACGAGCAGTACTTC. Its protein is CASSQDERTPWKGYEQYF.

The chain employs TRBV27 and TRBJ2-5; D may be TRBD2 (6 bases). The CDR3 sequence is 15 residues long. V lost 5 bases and J 4 bases, leaving 17 bases between the germline ends. Per germline, CDR1 MNHEY and CDR2 SMNVEV (reference sequence). CDR3 DNA: TGTGCCAGCAGTCGCGGGTTAGCGGTCGGAGAGACCCAGTACTTC. It translates to CASSRGLAVGETQYF.

This rearrangement joins TRBV5-1 to TRBJ2-7; D tentatively reads TRBD1 or TRBD2 (5 bases each). V lost 1 base and J lost 1, with 12 bases in between. Germline assignment: CDR1 SGHRS and CDR2 YFSETQ. CDR3 length equals 15 residues. CDR3 residues: CASSLLSGPSYEQYV. CDR3 sequence (DNA): TGCGCCAGCAGCTTGTTGTCGGGACCTTCCTACGAGCAGTACGTC.

This clonotype is a singleton in its sample. This chain links TRBV6-1 with TRBJ2-3; 8 bases are a match to TRBD2. The CDR3 runs to 16 residues. The V gene's germline CDR1 is MNHNS and CDR2 SASEGT. V dropped 7 bases and J dropped 2; count of bases not matched to a gene: 11. The CDR3 DNA sequence: TGTGCCAGCACCCAACGGGGCGGGGGGCACACAGATACGCAGTATTTT. Translated: CASTQRGGGHTDTQYF.

The rearrangement joins TRBV4-1 to TRBJ1-6, with 8 bases identical to TRBD1. This CDR3 comprises 17 residues. V lost 0 bases and J lost 6; bases outside the gene matches: 7. Germline values: CDR1 MGHRA, CDR2 YSYEKL. The CDR3 loop is CASSQESGTGINSPLHF. The CDR3 DNA is TGCGCCAGCAGCCAAGAATCCGGGACAGGAATTAATTCACCCCTCCACTTT.

The chain combines TRBV20-1 with TRBJ1-2; 7 nucleotides agree with TRBD1. After removal of 6 bases from V and 5 bases from J, the junction contained 3 bases not matched to a gene. Germline assignment: CDR1 DFQATT and CDR2 SNEGSKA (reference sequence). There are 11 residues in the CDR3. The CDR3 spells CSADRRYGYTF. The CDR3 DNA follows: TGCAGTGCGGACAGGCGATATGGCTACACCTTC.

This clonotype has only one observation. J is TRBJ2-7 and V is TRBV28; no clear D gene. Looked up from germline, CDR1 is MDHEN and CDR2 is SYDVKM. CDR3 size: 14 residues. Trimming took off 7 bases at V and 1 base at J, with 14 bases between the two ends. The DNA of the CDR3 is TGTGCCAGCACCGTCCCCGGGCAATCCTACGAGCAGTACGTC. It specifies CASTVPGQSYEQYV.

The genes are TRBV2 and TRBJ1-2; TRBD1 is a possible D gene (5 bases). The V end lost 5 bases, the J end lost 8 bases, and 9 bases lay between the germline ends. Germline V gene lookup returns CDR1 SNHLY and CDR2 FYNNEI. The CDR3 has 11 amino acids. CDR3 amino acids: CASSPGEGYTF. The CDR3 nucleotides read TGTGCCAGCAGTCCGGGGGAGGGCTACACCTTC.